The rows below give T cell receptor beta chains drawn from one sample of a study of T cell changes during pregnancy in multiple sclerosis. Profiled with immunoSEQ multiplex PCR; TCRdb holds only in-frame clones, not every one. The sample contains roughly 84,000 clones, roughly 93% of which appear only once. Specimen: peripheral blood, collected in the third trimester of pregnancy. The receptors derive from a female donor in good health, enrolled as a control in a pregnancy study. Each CDR3 is given with its conserved first and last residue. The D gene is left open where the match is weak. The size field is filled for only some rows; it gives once, few, many or a size class.

j_call d_call clone_size v_call cdr3_aa cdr3_nt
TRBJ2-1 TRBD1 NA TRBV30 CAWSKQGADEQFF TGTGCCTGGAGTAAACAGGGGGCCGATGAGCAGTTCTTC
TRBJ2-3 NA NA TRBV5-8 CASSLGWWGAQYF TGTGCCAGCAGCTTGGGTTGGTGGGGCGCGCAGTATTTT
TRBJ2-3 NA NA TRBV27 CASSSVGGGPTDTQYF TGTGCCAGCAGTTCCGTAGGGGGAGGGCCTACAGATACGCAGTATTTT
TRBJ2-1 NA NA TRBV27 CASSLGGFVYNEQFF TGTGCCAGCAGTTTAGGAGGGTTTGTCTACAATGAGCAGTTCTTC
TRBJ1-2 NA once TRBV7-9 CASSRLGAYGYTF TGTGCCAGCAGCCGACTTGGGGCCTATGGCTACACCTTC
TRBJ2-7 NA NA TRBV28 CASRSGISGYEQYF TGTGCCAGCAGGTCAGGGATTTCAGGCTACGAGCAGTACTTC
TRBJ2-1 TRBD1 NA TRBV13 CASSPTPGQGVYEQFF TGTGCCAGCAGCCCCACCCCGGGACAGGGTGTATATGAGCAGTTCTTC
TRBJ1-2 NA NA TRBV5-4 CASSSRTQGLYGYTF TGTGCCAGCAGTTCCCGGACACAGGGATTATATGGCTACACCTTC
TRBJ2-3 TRBD1 NA TRBV11-3 CASSSGQGNTQYF TGTGCCAGCAGCTCGGGACAGGGTAATACGCAGTATTTT
TRBJ2-1 TRBD2 NA TRBV5-1 CASSAAGLGDEQFF TGCGCCAGCAGCGCGGCTGGACTAGGGGATGAGCAGTTCTTC
TRBJ2-7 NA NA TRBV27 CASSLSPTYEQYF TGTGCCAGCAGTTTATCCCCTACCTACGAGCAGTACTTC
TRBJ1-5 TRBD1 few TRBV10-3 CAISGGQGDDQPQHF TGTGCCATCAGCGGGGGACAGGGGGATGATCAGCCCCAGCATTTT
TRBJ1-2 TRBD1 NA TRBV14 CASSLRQGTNYGYTF TGTGCCAGCAGCCTAAGACAGGGAACTAACTATGGCTACACCTTC
TRBJ2-1 NA NA TRBV6-4 CASSDRGAESYNEQFF TGTGCCAGCAGTGACCGGGGGGCGGAAAGCTACAATGAGCAGTTCTTC
TRBJ1-4 NA NA TRBV5-1 CASSSVLQGEKLFF TGCGCCAGCAGCTCGGTCCTTCAGGGAGAAAAACTGTTTTTT
TRBJ2-3 TRBD2 NA TRBV9 CASSVAGGSTDTQYF TGTGCCAGCAGCGTTGCGGGAGGCTCCACAGATACGCAGTATTTT
TRBJ1-3 NA NA TRBV19 CASSPFSGNTIYF TGTGCCAGTAGTCCTTTCTCTGGAAACACCATATATTTT
TRBJ2-7 NA NA TRBV28 CASSPLTSWGDPEQYF TGTGCCAGCAGTCCTCTTACCTCTTGGGGGGACCCCGAGCAGTACTTC
TRBJ2-3 NA once TRBV4-2 CASSQDTRSDTQYF TGTGCCAGCAGCCAAGATACGAGGTCCGATACGCAGTATTTT
TRBJ2-7 TRBD2 NA TRBV11-2 CASSLVGLAGYQQYF TGTGCCAGCAGCTTAGTAGGACTAGCGGGATATCAGCAGTACTTC
TRBJ1-2 TRBD1 NA TRBV5-1 CASSLGTGEGYGYTF TGCGCCAGCAGCTTGGGGACAGGGGAAGGGTATGGCTACACCTTC
TRBJ2-1 TRBD2 NA TRBV10-3 CAISGFSGSSARHNEQFF TGTGCCATCAGTGGGTTTAGCGGGAGCTCGGCTCGTCACAATGAGCAGTTCTTC
TRBJ2-1 TRBD2 NA TRBV2 CASSDGLAGTNEQFF TGTGCCAGCAGTGACGGACTAGCGGGAACCAATGAGCAGTTCTTC
TRBJ1-1 NA NA TRBV5-1 CASSELRGFAEAFF TGCGCCAGCAGCGAACTACGGGGTTTCGCTGAAGCTTTCTTT
TRBJ2-7 TRBD1 NA TRBV5-1 CASSLSSGTAKPYEQYF TGCGCCAGCAGCTTGTCGTCGGGGACAGCGAAACCCTACGAGCAGTACTTC
TRBJ1-1 NA NA TRBV28 CASSLFRVSGTEAFF TGTGCCAGCAGTTTATTCAGGGTATCAGGAACTGAAGCTTTCTTT
TRBJ2-5 TRBD2 NA TRBV6-1 CASSGLAGGLETQYF TGTGCCAGCAGTGGCTTAGCGGGAGGGCTAGAGACCCAGTACTTC